This T cell receptor (beta chain) was found in a study of blood T cell repertoires in COVID-19. In this sample, this clone turned up once. The CDR3 is 14 amino acids. From germline, CDR1 is SGHAT and CDR2 FQNNGV. V gave up 4 bases and J gave up 6 bases, with 16 bases separating them. The assay was immunoSEQ multiplex PCR, and TCRdb's table has in-frame clones only and misses some. The profile shows around 50,000 clones, 80% to 90% of them singletons. Input material: peripheral blood. The TCR originated in a woman aged 55-70 years with COVID-19, enrolled during active disease. The chain uses TRBV11-2 and TRBJ2-7; D is undetermined. DNA for the CDR3: TGTGCCAGCAGCTCCCAGCCGAGGCCTGGCGAGCAGTACTTC. Amino acid sequence: CASSSQPRPGEQYF.